This T cell receptor (beta chain) was profiled in a study of OX40 agonist ivuxolimab in advanced cancers. Study as a whole: Patients assigned to dose escalation were diagnosed with hepatocellular carcinoma, melanoma, renal cell or head and neck cancer.

The method was immunoSEQ multiplex PCR; TCRdb's version includes in-frame clones alone and lacks a portion of them. This repertoire shows about 22,000 clones, approximately 80% found once; its top ten account for about 35%. This CDR3 spans 16 amino acids. V lost 8 bases to trimming and J lost 3 bases, with 19 bases between them. Germline CDR1 LNHDA, CDR2 SQIVND (reference sequence). This rearrangement joins TRBV19 to TRBJ2-2, with D possibly being TRBD1 or TRBD2 (5 bases each). The clonotype originates from an adult with an advanced solid tumor such as melanoma, head and neck, liver or kidney cancer. The input for sequencing was CD4+ or CD8+ T cells sorted from blood, taken in a trial of the OX40 agonist ivuxolimab. CDR3 sequence (DNA): TGTGCCAGTTTTCCCTTGGGGCGGCGGGACACCGGGGAGCTGTTTTTT. Translated, it gives CASFPLGRRDTGELFF.